The 8 T cell receptor beta chains listed next were all sequenced from one sample in a study of beta chain features in type 1 diabetes. Expressed TCRB transcripts were sequenced because the isolated RNA had all been reverse transcribed beforehand. This table comes from immunoSEQ multiplex PCR, and its TCRdb copy is limited to in-frame clones, with some not included. Of around 240,000 clones listed, 9.6% were seen once; the top ten hold 0.03% to 0.04%. Sequencing was done on a sample of naive CD4+ T cells from blood. These receptors all stem from a woman aged 18-29 years in good health.

This clone was found a few times. The J gene is TRBJ2-1, the V gene TRBV30; D is unresolved. Trimming pared 1 base from V and 6 bases from J, leaving 13 bases between. Germline values: CDR1 GTSNPN, CDR2 SVGIG (reference sequence). This CDR3 contains 14 residues. The CDR3 here is CAWSGSRFSNEQFF. The DNA of the CDR3 is TGTGCCTGGAGTGGCAGCAGGTTCTCCAATGAGCAGTTCTTC. Variable domain in full (rest from reference TRBV30 and TRBJ2-1): SQTIHQWPATLVQPVGSPLSLECTVEGTSNPNLYWYRQAAGRGLQLLFYSVGIGQISSEVPQNLSASRPQDRQFILSSKKLLLSDSGFYLCAWSGSRFSNEQFFGPGTRLTVL.

The chain joins TRBV5-1 to TRBJ1-1; no clear D gene. This CDR3 is 15 amino acids long. Per germline, CDR1 SGHRS and CDR2 YFSETQ. V lost 5 bases, J lost 1 base, and 15 bases lay in between. CDR3 loop: CASRADLGRNTEAFF. CDR3 nucleotides: TGCGCCAGCAGGGCGGATTTAGGGAGGAACACTGAAGCTTTCTTT.

The genes are TRBV12-5 and TRBJ1-2, with 8 bases that match TRBD1. This CDR3 is built from 18 residues. V shed 1 base, J shed 4 bases, and the junction held 14 bases outside the gene matches. Germline V gene lookup returns CDR1 LGHNT and CDR2 FRNRAP. The CDR3 reads CASGLGTGQVGPPYGYTF. In DNA form, the CDR3 reads TGTGCTAGTGGTTTGGGCACGGGACAGGTGGGACCCCCCTATGGCTACACCTTC.

This clone was observed a handful of times. The V and J genes are TRBV7-9 and TRBJ1-5; possibly TRBD1 for D (5 bases). Trimming took 5 bases from V and 2 from J, leaving 13 bases between them. The CDR3 is made up of 15 amino acids. CDR1 and CDR2 from the germline V gene are SEHNR and FQNEAQ (reference sequence). The chain's CDR3 is CASSHGTGGNQPQHF. CDR3 sequence (DNA): TGTGCCAGCAGCCACGGGACGGGGGGCAATCAGCCCCAGCATTTT.

This clone was seen a few times. The chain is built from TRBV9 and TRBJ2-2, with 12 bases fitting TRBD1. Germline V gene sequence: CDR1 SGDLS, CDR2 YYNGEE. V lost 6 bases to trimming and J lost 4 bases; unmatched junction nucleotides: 13. This CDR3 spans 18 amino acids. This CDR3 reads CASTGGTGGDYGTGELFF. DNA of the CDR3: TGTGCCAGCACCGGGGGGACAGGGGGCGACTATGGCACCGGGGAGCTGTTTTTT.

The V gene is TRBV10-2, the J gene TRBJ1-4, with TRBD1 as a possible D gene (6 bases). V was pared by 0 bases and J by 5 bases, with 13 bases between. The germline gives CDR1 WSHSY, CDR2 SAAADI. The CDR3 sequence is 16 residues long. CDR3 DNA: TGCGCCAGCAGTGAGTCGAGGTGGACAGTAAATGAAAAACTGTTTTTT. Its protein is CASSESRWTVNEKLFF.

V gene TRBV9 combines with J gene TRBJ2-1; 9 bases align to TRBD2. With V trimmed by 2 bases and J by 6 bases, 9 bases remained unmatched. Germline CDR1 SGDLS, CDR2 YYNGEE. This CDR3 has 16 residues. CDR3 residues: CASSVQTSGRFNEQFF. Here the CDR3 DNA reads TGTGCCAGCAGCGTCCAGACTAGCGGAAGATTCAATGAGCAGTTCTTC.

The chain carries TRBV19 and TRBJ2-1; 11 nucleotides match TRBD2. The germline CDR1 and CDR2 sequences are LNHDA and SQIVND (reference sequence). V lost 2 bases and J lost 7; bases outside the gene matches: 4. This CDR3 is 15 amino acids long. The CDR3 DNA reads as TGTGCCAGTAGTATACAACTAGCGGGAGCTAATGAGCAGTTCTTC. Protein: CASSIQLAGANEQFF.